The text below deals with one TCR beta chain. This receptor's antigen is unknown. Base qualities were left out, and no much larger clone turns up one base away. The CDR1 and CDR2 encoded by the germline V gene are KGHDR and SFDVKD. Between the V and J ends, shortened by 2 bases and 0 bases respectively, the junction contains 12 bases. From its cysteine to its phenylalanine, the CDR3 spans 17 amino acids. The kept DNA is CDR3 alone, 51 bases in frame from the first base. This entry is derived from a study of control samples from healthy donors and cancer patients (dated by TCRdb to 2020 to 2022). Receptor amplification or capture employed the immunoSEQ multiplex PCR assay. Sourced from immuneACCESS, this table was stored by TCRdb with only in-frame sequences that have V and J called. A share of the clones is absent; for the studies checked, an unresolved V gene accounts for under half, and the remainder has no known explanation. Across this sample there are approximately 89,000 clones, with more than 75% seen only once. The top ten clones comprise 20% to 25% of the sample.

The rearrangement combines TRBV24-1 with TRBJ1-4; the D gene is perhaps TRBD1, on 6 matching bases. The receptor was derived from a man aged 30-40 years in good health. The source material was blood. The DNA sequence reads TGTGCCACCAGTGATTCAAGGAGGGGGTCAACTAATGAAAAACTGTTTTTT. Translated, it gives CATSDSRRGSTNEKLFF.